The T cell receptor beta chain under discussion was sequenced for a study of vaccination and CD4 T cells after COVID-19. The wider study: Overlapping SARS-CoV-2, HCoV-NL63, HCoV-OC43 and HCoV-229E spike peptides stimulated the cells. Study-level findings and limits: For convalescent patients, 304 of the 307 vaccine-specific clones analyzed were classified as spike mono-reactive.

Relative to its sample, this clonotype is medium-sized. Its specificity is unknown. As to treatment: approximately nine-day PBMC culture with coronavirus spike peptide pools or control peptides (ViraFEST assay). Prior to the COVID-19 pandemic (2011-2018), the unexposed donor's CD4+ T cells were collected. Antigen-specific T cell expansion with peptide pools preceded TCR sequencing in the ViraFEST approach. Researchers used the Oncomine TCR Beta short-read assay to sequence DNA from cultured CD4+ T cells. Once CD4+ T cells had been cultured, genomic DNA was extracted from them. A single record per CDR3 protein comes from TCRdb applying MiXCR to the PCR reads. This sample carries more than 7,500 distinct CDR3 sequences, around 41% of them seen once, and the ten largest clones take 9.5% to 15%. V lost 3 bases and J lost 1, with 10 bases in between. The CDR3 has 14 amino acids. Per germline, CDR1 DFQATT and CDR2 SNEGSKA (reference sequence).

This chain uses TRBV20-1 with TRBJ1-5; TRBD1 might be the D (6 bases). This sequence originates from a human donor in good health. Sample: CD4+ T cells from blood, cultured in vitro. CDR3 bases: TGCAGTGCTAGGACAGGTAACAGCAATCAGCCCCAGCATTTT. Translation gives CSARTGNSNQPQHF.